Listed here are 14 T cell receptor beta chains from one sample, sequenced in a study of blood T cell repertoires in COVID-19. The method was immunoSEQ multiplex PCR; TCRdb's version includes in-frame clones alone and lacks a portion of them. The repertoire holds roughly 250,000 clones, with 75% to 90% as singletons. Sequencing used PBMCs or T cells enriched from blood (not recorded which). These receptor sequences come from a woman in her late teens or twenties who had recovered from COVID-19.

This rearrangement joins TRBV2 to TRBJ1-5; possible D gene TRBD1, 5 bases. V was shortened by 4 bases and J by 4 bases, with 11 bases between the two germline ends. This CDR3 region has 14 residues. Germline CDR1 and CDR2: SNHLY and FYNNEI. The CDR3 loop is CASSGGRGNQPQHF. For the CDR3, the DNA is TGTGCCAGCAGTGGAGGGAGGGGTAATCAGCCCCAGCATTTT.

About this clone: Within the sample, other DNA sequences also encode this same CDR3. V and J are TRBV3-1 (or the pseudogene TRBV3-2) and TRBJ1-3; D remains ambiguous. Trimming removed 0 bases from V and 1 base from J, with 7 bases in between. CDR3 length equals 15 residues. Per the germline V gene, CDR1 is LGHDT and CDR2 is YNNKEL (reference sequence). The DNA for the CDR3 is TGTGCCAGCAGCCAAGATGCGGCTTCTGGAAACACCATATATTTT. It encodes CASSQDAASGNTIYF.

This clone was detected once. The chain uses TRBV3-1 (or the pseudogene TRBV3-2) and TRBJ1-2; weak D call: TRBD1 (5 bases). Germline-derived CDR1 and CDR2 are LGHDT and YNNKEL (reference sequence). The CDR3 sequence is 15 residues long. V was shortened by 3 bases and J by 8 bases, with 19 bases between the two germline ends. The CDR3 protein is CASSHATSTVPGYTF. Written as DNA, the CDR3 is TGTGCCAGCAGCCATGCTACCTCGACAGTACCAGGCTACACCTTC.

The chain recombines TRBV5-4 with TRBJ1-2, with a possible D match to TRBD1 (6 bases). Germline CDR1 reads SGHNT; CDR2 reads YYREEE (reference sequence). There are 15 residues in the CDR3. Trimming left V 4 bases short and J 2 bases short, with 15 bases between. The CDR3: CASSPGQLENYGYTF. CDR3 bases: TGTGCCAGCAGCCCCGGACAGTTAGAAAACTATGGCTACACCTTC.

This chain links TRBV4-1 with TRBJ1-2; TRBD1 matches 7 bases. The CDR3 contains 16 residues. Germline V gene sequence: CDR1 MGHRA, CDR2 YSYEKL. V was pared by 0 bases and J by 0 bases, with 4 bases of the junction left unmatched. The CDR3 DNA reads TGCGCCAGCAGCCAAGATACCGACAGGGCTAACTATGGCTACACCTTC. Protein sequence: CASSQDTDRANYGYTF.

The chain recombines TRBV18 with TRBJ1-5, with 7 positions matching TRBD1. The CDR3 is made up of 16 amino acids. Germline trimming cut 0 bases from V and 0 bases from J; bases unmatched to any gene: 2. Germline CDR1 is KGHSH and CDR2 is LQKENI. The CDR3 region has the DNA TGTGCCAGCTCACCACCGCCAGGGGGTAGCAATCAGCCCCAGCATTTT. Amino acids: CASSPPPGGSNQPQHF.

This sequence joins TRBV24-1 and TRBJ2-2, with a possible D match to TRBD1 (5 bases). The V end was cut by 4 bases, the J end by 3 bases, with 8 bases between. This CDR3 is 14 amino acids long. Germline-derived CDR1 and CDR2 are KGHDR and SFDVKD. The CDR3 loop reads CATSEGVYTGELFF. The DNA of the CDR3 is TGTGCCACCAGTGAAGGGGTATACACCGGGGAGCTGTTTTTT.

CDR3: CASSEGRANSPLHF. The CDR3 DNA is TGTGCCAGCAGTGAGGGCAGGGCTAATTCACCCCTCCACTTT. The V and J genes are TRBV6-1 and TRBJ1-6, with D perhaps matching TRBD1 (5 bases). The CDR3 is 14 amino acids. The germline V gene has CDR1 MNHNS and CDR2 SASEGT. With 3 bases removed from V and 6 bases from J, the gap between germline ends came to 9 bases.

The chain uses TRBV6-5 and TRBJ1-3, with TRBD1 as a possible D gene (5 bases). The germline V gene has CDR1 MNHEY and CDR2 SVGAGI. V lost 5 bases, J lost 4 bases, and 15 bases lay in between. The CDR3 totals 15 residues. The CDR3 sequence: CASSRGGSQGNTIYF. The CDR3 DNA reads TGTGCCAGCAGTCGGGGGGGGAGTCAAGGAAACACCATATATTTT.

The chain employs TRBV3-1 (or the pseudogene TRBV3-2) and TRBJ1-1; 7 bases line up with TRBD1. V was pared by 6 bases and J by 6 bases, with 16 bases of the junction left unmatched. The germline gives CDR1 LGHDT, CDR2 YNNKEL (reference sequence). The CDR3 is 16 residues long. In DNA form, the CDR3 reads TGTGCCAGCAGGCCCACCCCCGGGACAGCAGGGGCTGAAGCTTTCTTT. It codes for CASRPTPGTAGAEAFF.

This chain joins TRBV2 and TRBJ1-2; the D gene is possibly TRBD1 (5 bases). There are 14 residues in the CDR3. V shed 3 bases and J shed 0 bases, with 8 bases lying between them. The germline V gene encodes CDR1 SNHLY and CDR2 FYNNEI. The CDR3 spells CASSDRGSNYGYTF. The CDR3 nucleotides read TGTGCCAGCAGTGACCGGGGGTCTAACTATGGCTACACCTTC. The whole variable domain, filled in from reference TRBV2 and TRBJ1-2, reads EPEVTQTPSHQVTQMGQEVILRCVPISNHLYFYWYRQILGQKVEFLVSFYNNEISEKSEIFDDQFSVERPDGSNFTLKIRSTKLEDSAMYFCASSDRGSNYGYTFGSGTRLTVV.

CDR3 DNA sequence: TGTGCCAGCAGCACTCCCCCTGGGGGGAAGCGGTACAATGAGCAGTTCTTC. As protein: CASSTPPGGKRYNEQFF. The gene calls are TRBV5-4 and TRBJ2-1; weak D call: TRBD2 (6 bases). The CDR3 totals 17 residues. With 4 bases removed from V and 4 bases from J, the gap between germline ends came to 21 bases. In germline, CDR1 is SGHNT, CDR2 YYREEE (reference sequence).

The chain uses TRBV3-1 (or the pseudogene TRBV3-2) and TRBJ2-7, with D maybe TRBD2 (5 bases). From germline, CDR1 is LGHDT and CDR2 YNNKEL (reference sequence). The V end was cut by 4 bases, the J end by 3 bases, with 13 bases between. This CDR3 contains 14 residues. The CDR3 protein is CASSPRGGRYEQYF. CDR3 sequence (DNA): TGTGCCAGCAGCCCCCGGGGTGGACGCTACGAGCAGTACTTC.

As to this clone: In the same sample, other DNA sequences code for this CDR3. The chain links TRBV11-2 to TRBJ1-1; no clear D. V lost 1 base and J lost 5, with 8 bases in between. CDR3 length equals 13 residues. CDR1 is SGHAT, CDR2 FQNNGV, per germline. CDR3 in DNA: TGTGCCAGCAGCTTAGGCCTCGGGACTGAAGCTTTCTTT. Protein: CASSLGLGTEAFF.